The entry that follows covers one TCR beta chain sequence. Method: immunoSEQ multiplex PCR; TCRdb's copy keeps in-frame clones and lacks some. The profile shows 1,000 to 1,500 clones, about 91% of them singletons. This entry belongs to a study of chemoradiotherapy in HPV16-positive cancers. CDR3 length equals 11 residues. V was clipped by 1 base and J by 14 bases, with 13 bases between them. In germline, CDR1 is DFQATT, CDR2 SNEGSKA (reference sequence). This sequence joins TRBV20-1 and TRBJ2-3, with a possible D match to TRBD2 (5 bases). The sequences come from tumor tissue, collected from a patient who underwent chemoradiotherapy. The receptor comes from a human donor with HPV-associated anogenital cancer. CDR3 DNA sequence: TGCAGTGCTAGAGTCGGGCAAGGGAGGTATTTT. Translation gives CSARVGQGRYF.